The entry that follows covers one T cell receptor beta chain sequence. The target antigen is unknown. This sample was included in a study of cytomegalovirus exposure and HLA in healthy donors. Study conclusions and caveats: The study labeled more than 150 TCR beta chains cytomegalovirus-associated.

Germline-derived CDR1 and CDR2 are MNHNY and SVGAGI (reference sequence). The trim removed 6 bases at V and 4 bases at J, leaving 7 bases unmatched. The CDR3 runs 15 residues. Separate from the roughly 700-subject first cohort, the approximately 120-subject validation cohort was the one that the donors belonged to. Only in-frame clones appear in the TCRdb table, and some are missing; sequencing was by immunoSEQ multiplex PCR. This repertoire shows hundreds of thousands of clones, roughly 89% found once; its top ten account for under 0.95%. The chain carries TRBV6-6 and TRBJ1-3, with TRBD1 identical over 9 bases. Sample: PBMCs. The TCR was taken from a woman younger than 30 in good health and CMV-seronegative. CDR3 nucleotide sequence: TGTGCCAGCAGCTCTGGACAGGGGATAGGAAACACCATATATTTT. Its protein is CASSSGQGIGNTIYF.